A selection of T cell receptor beta chains follows, all from one sample in a study of cytomegalovirus exposure and HLA in healthy donors. The table came from immunoSEQ multiplex PCR; TCRdb's copy has only in-frame clones and leaves some out. The sample carries roughly 150,000 clones, around three quarters recorded once. The sequencing input was PBMCs. These receptors originate from a woman between 40 and 50 years old in good health and CMV-seronegative. CDR3s include the opening cysteine and the closing phenylalanine or tryptophan. Fields, in order: CDR3 DNA, CDR3 protein, D gene, J gene, V gene, clone size. D genes are given only for firm matches. Not every row has a clone size; where given, it reads once, few, many or a size class.

TGTGCCAGCAGGGCCGGGACACTGAGCTCTGGGGCCAACGTCCTGACTTTC,CASRAGTLSSGANVLTF,NA,TRBJ2-6,TRBV27,NA
TGTGCCAGTAAGAGCGGGGCCTACAATGAGCAGTTCTTC,CASKSGAYNEQFF,TRBD2,TRBJ2-1,TRBV19,NA
TGTGCCAGCAGCTTAAGTGCTAGCGGGCCTTACAATGAGCAGTTCTTC,CASSLSASGPYNEQFF,TRBD2,TRBJ2-1,TRBV7-2,NA
TGTGCCAGCAGCCTAATTCGAACCTACGAGCAGTACTTC,CASSLIRTYEQYF,NA,TRBJ2-7,TRBV11-3,NA
TGTGCCTGGAGTGTACAGTCTAGCGGTTACAATGAGCAGTTCTTC,CAWSVQSSGYNEQFF,TRBD2,TRBJ2-1,TRBV30,few
TGCAGCGCCCCGGACAGGGGGAACACCATATATTTT,CSAPDRGNTIYF,TRBD1,TRBJ1-3,TRBV29-1,NA
TGTGCCACTCGAGAGCGGGAGACTTTGGATACGCAGTATTTT,CATRERETLDTQYF,TRBD2,TRBJ2-3,TRBV6-5,NA
TGTGCCATCAGTGAGTCTGGCGGGACAGGTCCCGGGTATGGCTACACCTTC,CAISESGGTGPGYGYTF,TRBD1,TRBJ1-2,TRBV10-3,once
TGTGCCAGCTCCCCTGAGACAGGACGGCCGGGCAATGAGCAGTTCTTC,CASSPETGRPGNEQFF,NA,TRBJ2-1,TRBV18,NA
TGTGCCAGCAGGGCTAGGGGGTCCCCCTACAATGAGCAGTTCTTC,CASRARGSPYNEQFF,NA,TRBJ2-1,TRBV5-6,NA
TGCAGCGTTGATAAAGCTTGGGGGGGTTACAATGAGCAGTTCTTC,CSVDKAWGGYNEQFF,TRBD2,TRBJ2-1,TRBV29-1,NA
TGTGCCAGCGAGGGCGGGGGGTCCACAGATACGCAGTATTTT,CASEGGGSTDTQYF,TRBD2,TRBJ2-3,TRBV6-6,NA
TGTGCCAGCAGTTTATGGGACAGGTCCAGGCAGTATTTT,CASSLWDRSRQYF,TRBD1,TRBJ2-3,TRBV27,NA
TGTGCCAGCAGTTACAGTCTACGTGAGATAAAACTGTTTTTT,CASSYSLREIKLFF,NA,TRBJ1-4,TRBV6-5,few
TGTGCTAGTGGTTTGCGAGAGAACACTGAAGCTTTCTTT,CASGLRENTEAFF,NA,TRBJ1-1,TRBV12-5,NA
TGTGCCTGGAGTCTTAGCGGAGGGGTGACCCAGTACTTC,CAWSLSGGVTQYF,NA,TRBJ2-5,TRBV30,NA
TGCAGCGTTATCGACAGATACTACGAGCAGTACTTC,CSVIDRYYEQYF,NA,TRBJ2-7,TRBV29-1,NA
TGTGCCAGCAGCCTTAGCGGGAGTTCCGGAGAGACCCAGTACTTC,CASSLSGSSGETQYF,TRBD2,TRBJ2-5,TRBV6-6,NA
TGTGCCAGCAGTGGGGGGGGGACTTCCTCCTACGAGCAGTACTTC,CASSGGGTSSYEQYF,TRBD2,TRBJ2-7,TRBV6-1,NA
TGTGCCAGCAGCTTGTGGGGTCGACAGGTGAACACTGAAGCTTTCTTT,CASSLWGRQVNTEAFF,NA,TRBJ1-1,TRBV5-6,NA
TGTGCCAGTAGTATGGATAGCGGGTCTACCTACAATGAGCAGTTCTTC,CASSMDSGSTYNEQFF,TRBD2,TRBJ2-1,TRBV19,NA
TGTGCCAGCAGCCCTATCTGGTACCAAGAGACCCAGTACTTC,CASSPIWYQETQYF,NA,TRBJ2-5,TRBV11-2,NA
TGTGCCAGCAGTGCAAGGACAGGGGGCCAAGAGACCCAGTACTTC,CASSARTGGQETQYF,TRBD1,TRBJ2-5,TRBV2,NA